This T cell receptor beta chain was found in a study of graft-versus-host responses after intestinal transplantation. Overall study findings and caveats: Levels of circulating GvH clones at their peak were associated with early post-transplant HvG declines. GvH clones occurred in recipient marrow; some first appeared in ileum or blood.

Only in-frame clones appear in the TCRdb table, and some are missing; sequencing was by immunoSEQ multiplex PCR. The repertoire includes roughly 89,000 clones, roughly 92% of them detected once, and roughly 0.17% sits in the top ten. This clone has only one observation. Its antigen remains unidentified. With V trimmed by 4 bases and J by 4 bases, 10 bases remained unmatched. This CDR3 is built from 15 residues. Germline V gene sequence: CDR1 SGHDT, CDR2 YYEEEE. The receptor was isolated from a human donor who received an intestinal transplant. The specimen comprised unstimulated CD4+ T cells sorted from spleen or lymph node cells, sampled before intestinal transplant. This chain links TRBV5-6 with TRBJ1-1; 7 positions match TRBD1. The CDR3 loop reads CASSGVDRLGTEAFF. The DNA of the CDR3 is TGTGCCAGCAGCGGAGTGGACAGGCTGGGCACTGAAGCTTTCTTT. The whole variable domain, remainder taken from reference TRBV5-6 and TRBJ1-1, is DAGVTQSPTHLIKTRGQQVTLRCSPKSGHDTVSWYQQALGQGPQFIFQYYEEEERQRGNFPDRFSGHQFPNYSSELNVNALLLGDSALYLCASSGVDRLGTEAFFGQGTRLTVV.